This paragraph reports one T cell receptor (beta chain). This specimen belongs to a study of neurological immune-mediated disorders. The unsorted libraries were produced from 2 million PBMCs held at -80 C. The team produced cDNA through 5'RACE using 10-nucleotide random UMIs. The output of every sequencing run exceeded 180 million TCR-beta sequences, derived from 15-18 subjects. One entry per CDR3 protein results from TCRdb running MiXCR on the 5' RACE reads. This table has over 25,000 distinct CDR3 sequences, 9.5% to 13% appearing once. Trimming pared 3 bases from V and 3 bases from J, leaving 9 bases between. The CDR3 length is 13 residues. The V gene's germline CDR1 is SGHTA and CDR2 FQGNSA.

The sample comprised PBMCs. The sequence came from a woman aged 55-69 years in good health. The V gene is TRBV7-2, the J gene TRBJ2-7; D perhaps matches TRBD2 (5 bases). The chain's CDR3 is CASSFLRGYEQYF. CDR3 sequence (DNA): TGTGCCAGCAGCTTTCTCCGGGGCTACGAGCAGTACTTC.